This T cell receptor beta chain came from a study of blood T cells in healthy people across ages (dated by TCRdb to the mid-2010s). Turning to the overall study: Template switching captured roughly one uniquely barcoded TCR beta cDNA molecule per two T cells in model experiments. Age-related changes in TCR beta repertoire diversity were measured in the study by deep sequencing normalized with unique cDNA molecular identifiers. To avoid experimental bias, donors of different ages were randomly spread across the sequencing lanes. The donors were divided into four age groups: young (average around 17 years), middle-aged (approximately 39), aged (approximately 62) and long-lived (about 79). Using the same blood draw, the study looked at two additional independent replicas of 1 million unique cDNA reads for two donors, one aged 18 to 29 and the other aged 80 or older.

What the authors observed across the whole study: Compared with the aged group, more naive CD4+ T cells, fewer expanded clones and increased TCR diversity were shown by the long-lived group, suggesting age selection. Observed TCR beta diversity per million T cells fell roughly linearly with age, and a significant reduction was already apparent by age approximately 41. Because profiling used bulk unsorted PBMCs, naive and antigen-experienced compartments could not be compared conclusively. Estimates of total diversity based on one million sequenced T cells were regarded as lower bounds and as underestimates. The percentage of naive T cells measured by flow cytometry correlated strongly with observed TCR beta diversity. Donor CMV infection status was unknown, potentially confounding age-related changes in expanded clonotypes.

Libraries were constructed by 5' RACE. Sequencing used an Illumina HiSeq 2500. A second PCR of about 7 to 12 cycles was performed with a sample-barcoded 5' primer and a J-beta primer mix. Each TCR beta cDNA molecule received a unique molecular identifier from a template-switch 5' adaptor carrying 12 random nucleotides. Each sample yielded at least 3 million CDR3-containing paired-end reads. First-strand cDNA synthesis was performed from all RNA using the Mint cDNA synthesis kit, with priming by a TRBC-specific oligonucleotide. After uracil-DNA glycosylase treatment, a first 18-cycle PCR used universal primers M1SS and BC2_uni_R on all cDNA. Concerning the study's data processing: For normalization, 1 million high-quality reads were randomly selected from each sample, with every read carrying a distinct molecular identifier. Reads with shared molecular identifiers were discarded instead of being binned into consensus sequences. MiTCR, run with a Q25 quality threshold and the strictest error-elimination algorithm, handled CDR3 identification, clonotype clustering and error correction. Lower-bound total TCR beta diversity was estimated with a nonparametric unseen species model using Euler transformation. The public sequencing data were trimmed at Q25 with fastp and processed into clonotypes with MiXCR by TCRdb, which kept only in-frame beta chains. Each record represents a unique CDR3 protein, reported with the most common genes and DNA among its rows. The V and J calls shown here were made by TCRdb, not taken from the authors' results. Counted in this sample were 1.5 million to 2 million distinct CDR3 sequences; about 30% of them appeared once. Roughly 8.2% of the sample is taken by the ten largest.

Between the V and J ends, shortened by 1 base and 4 bases respectively, the junction contains 8 bases. In the germline V gene, CDR1 corresponds to SGHTA and CDR2 to FQGNSA. Its CDR3 holds 14 amino acids, cysteine through phenylalanine. CDR3 DNA only is kept here, 42 bases in frame from base 1. This clonotype was detected a few times. No antigen is known for it. The record has no base qualities; no much larger clone is one base away. The donors were some 39 Caucasian individuals from Russia, aged roughly 6 to 100 years, who were systemically healthy. Each donor gave about 9.7 milliliters of peripheral blood, drawn into EDTA-treated Vacutainer tubes. Ficoll-Paque density-gradient centrifugation was used to isolate PBMCs, with at least 7 million per sample. Trizol reagent was used to extract total RNA from PBMCs, with at least 6 micrograms per sample. For every donor, flow cytometry on a PBMC aliquot measured the percentage of naive CD45RAhigh/CD27high T cells.

This clonotype was sampled from a woman younger than 45 in good health. Here the chain combines TRBV7-2 and TRBJ2-1, with an unclear D gene assignment. What was sequenced was blood. The DNA reads as follows: TGTGCCAGCAGCTTAGGACCTGAGTACAATGAGCAGTTCTTC. Translated, this is CASSLGPEYNEQFF.